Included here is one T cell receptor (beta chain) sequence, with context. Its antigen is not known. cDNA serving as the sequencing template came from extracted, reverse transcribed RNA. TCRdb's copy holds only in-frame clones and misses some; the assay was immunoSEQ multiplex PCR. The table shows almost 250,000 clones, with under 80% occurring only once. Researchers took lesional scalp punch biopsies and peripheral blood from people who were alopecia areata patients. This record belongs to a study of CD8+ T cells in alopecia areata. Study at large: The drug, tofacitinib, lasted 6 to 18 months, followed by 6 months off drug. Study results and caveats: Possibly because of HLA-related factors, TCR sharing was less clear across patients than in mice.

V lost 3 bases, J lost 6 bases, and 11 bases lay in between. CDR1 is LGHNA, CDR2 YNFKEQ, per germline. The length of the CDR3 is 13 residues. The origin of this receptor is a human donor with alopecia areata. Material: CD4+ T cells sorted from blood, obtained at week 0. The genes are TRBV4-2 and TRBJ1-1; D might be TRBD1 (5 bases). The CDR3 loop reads CASSHRQGAEAFF. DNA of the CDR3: TGTGCCAGCAGCCATCGGCAGGGCGCTGAAGCTTTCTTT.